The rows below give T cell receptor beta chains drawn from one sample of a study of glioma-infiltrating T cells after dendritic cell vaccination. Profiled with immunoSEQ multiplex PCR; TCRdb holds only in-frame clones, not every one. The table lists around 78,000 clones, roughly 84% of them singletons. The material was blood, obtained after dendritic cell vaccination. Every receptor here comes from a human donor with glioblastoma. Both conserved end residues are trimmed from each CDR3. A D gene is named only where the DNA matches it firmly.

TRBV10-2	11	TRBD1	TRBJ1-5	ASTGQGGQPQH
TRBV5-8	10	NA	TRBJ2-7	ASSLEGHEQY
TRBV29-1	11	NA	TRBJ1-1	SVVQGMNTEAF
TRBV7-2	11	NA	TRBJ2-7	ASSLRVSYEQY
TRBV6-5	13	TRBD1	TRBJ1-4	ASSPTGTGREKLF
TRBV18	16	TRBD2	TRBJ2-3	ASSLTPGLTPLGDTQY
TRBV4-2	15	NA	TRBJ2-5	ASSQDSGSGGQETQY
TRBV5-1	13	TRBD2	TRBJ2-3	ASSSSGGAIDTQY
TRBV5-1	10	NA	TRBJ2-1	ASSLDPLGEF
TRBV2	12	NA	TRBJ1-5	ASSSRTDHQPQH
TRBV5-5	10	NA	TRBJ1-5	ASSPLGFPQH
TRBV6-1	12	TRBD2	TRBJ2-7	ASKIGGSSYEQY
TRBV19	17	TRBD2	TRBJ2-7	ASSIGGGLAGLRGYEQY
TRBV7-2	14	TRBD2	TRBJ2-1	ASSLGGSGGYNEQF
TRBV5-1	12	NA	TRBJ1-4	ASSSTASTGKLF
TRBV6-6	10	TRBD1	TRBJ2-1	ASSKRQGVAF
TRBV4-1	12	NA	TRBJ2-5	ASSQEASAETQY
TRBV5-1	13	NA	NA	ASSSRVAAPYEQY
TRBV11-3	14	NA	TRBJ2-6	ASSLALRIRANVLT
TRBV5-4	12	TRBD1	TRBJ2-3	ASSWGQGAYTQY
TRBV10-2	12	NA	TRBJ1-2	ASSEASREDGYT
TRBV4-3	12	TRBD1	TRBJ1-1	ASSLIGTDTEAF
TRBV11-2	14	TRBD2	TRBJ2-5	ASSLGLAGGPETQY
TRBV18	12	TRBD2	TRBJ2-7	ASSPPGGAYEQY
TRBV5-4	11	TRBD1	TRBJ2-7	ASGRDRFHEQY
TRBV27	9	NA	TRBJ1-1	ASMRNTEAF
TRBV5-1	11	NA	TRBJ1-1	ASSLGGETEAF
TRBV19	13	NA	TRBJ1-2	ASNPRGYHTDGYT
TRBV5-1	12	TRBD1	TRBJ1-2	ASSLQGQRYGYT
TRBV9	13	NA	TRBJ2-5	ASSVEIGRAKTQY
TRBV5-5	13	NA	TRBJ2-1	ASSYGGPFDNEQF
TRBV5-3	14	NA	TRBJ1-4	ARSKKRTADNEKLF
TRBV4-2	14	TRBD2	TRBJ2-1	ASSQDFAGVGHEQF
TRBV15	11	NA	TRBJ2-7	ATSRNRANEQY
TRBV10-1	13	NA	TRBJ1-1	ASSPTQGRGTEAF
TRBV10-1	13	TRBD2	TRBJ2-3	ASSEGGGSTDTQY
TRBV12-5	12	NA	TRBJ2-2	ASGLQFDTGELF
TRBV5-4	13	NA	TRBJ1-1	ASSWQVGVNTEAF
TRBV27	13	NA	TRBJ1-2	AGYPDRIINYGYT
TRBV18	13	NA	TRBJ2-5	ASSQSTGAQETQY
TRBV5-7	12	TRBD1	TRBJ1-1	ASSPLDRVTEAF